These 24 T cell receptor beta chains came from one sample sequenced in a study of cytomegalovirus exposure and HLA in healthy donors. Both 60 Vbeta primers and 13 Jbeta primers went into the PCR. This table comes from immunoSEQ multiplex PCR, and its TCRdb copy is limited to in-frame clones, with some not included. The sample has around 130,000 clones, 80% to 90% seen once. The sequencing sample was made of PBMCs. These receptors all come from a woman between 40 and 55 years old in good health and CMV-seropositive.

The rearrangement links TRBV2 to TRBJ2-1; 9 bases match TRBD2. The CDR3 totals 15 residues. From germline, CDR1 is SNHLY and CDR2 FYNNEI. Trimming removed 2 bases from V and 8 bases from J; junction bases left unmatched: 7. The CDR3 reads CASSETGAGGYEQFF. CDR3 coding DNA: TGTGCCAGCAGTGAAACCGGGGCGGGAGGGTATGAGCAGTTCTTC.

The rearrangement joins TRBV10-3 to TRBJ1-1; TRBD1 matches at 8 bases. The CDR3 consists of 15 residues. Per germline, CDR1 ENHRY and CDR2 SYGVKD. Trimming took 6 bases from V and 1 from J; bases not matched to a gene: 7. CDR3 protein: CAIRPRGQGNTEAFF. CDR3 nucleotides: TGTGCCATCAGGCCAAGAGGACAGGGGAACACTGAAGCTTTCTTT.

This clone appeared a single time. J is TRBJ1-2 and V is TRBV6-5, with D uncertain. CDR1 and CDR2 from the germline V gene are MNHEY and SVGAGI. Trimming shortened V by 0 bases and J by 4 bases, and 12 bases separated the two germline ends. The CDR3 loop spans 15 amino acids. CDR3 in DNA: TGTGCCAGCAGTTACTCTAGGATCGAGGTCTATGGCTACACCTTC. Amino acids: CASSYSRIEVYGYTF.

A few counts support this clone. The CDR3 bases are TGTGCCAGCAGTTACTCGGCAGAAATGAACACTGAAGCTTTCTTT. Its protein product is CASSYSAEMNTEAFF. The chain carries TRBV6-5 and TRBJ1-1; D is unclear. CDR1 is MNHEY, CDR2 SVGAGI, per germline. With 0 bases removed from V and 0 bases from J, the gap between germline ends came to 8 bases. The CDR3 has 15 residues.

The gene calls are TRBV7-9 and TRBJ2-5; D not resolved. CDR3 length equals 12 residues. Germline lookup yields CDR1 SEHNR and CDR2 FQNEAQ (reference sequence). The ends were cut back, 1 base at V and 5 bases at J, with 5 bases in the middle. The CDR3 loop is CASSLVRETQYF. Written as DNA, the CDR3 is TGTGCCAGCAGCTTAGTGCGGGAGACCCAGTACTTC.

The chain joins TRBV5-4 to TRBJ1-2, with no clear D. Trimming took 0 bases from V and 5 from J, leaving 8 bases between them. The CDR3 covers 13 residues. CDR1 and CDR2 (germline): SGHNT, YYREEE (reference sequence). CDR3 region: CASSLEADYGYTF. As DNA, the CDR3 is TGTGCCAGCAGCTTGGAGGCGGATTATGGCTACACCTTC.

The rearrangement uses TRBV28 and TRBJ1-1, with a possible D match to TRBD1 (5 bases). The CDR3 is 14 residues long. V was cut by 5 bases and J by 5 bases, with 15 bases left in between. The germline V gene has CDR1 MDHEN and CDR2 SYDVKM. The CDR3 loop reads CASSILRGGTEAFF. The CDR3 bases are TGTGCCAGCAGTATCCTACGGGGGGGAACTGAAGCTTTCTTT.

In this sample, this clone turned up a few times. J is TRBJ1-2 and V is TRBV5-1; perhaps TRBD1 as D (6 bases). The CDR3 runs 15 residues. V was pared by 3 bases and J by 5 bases, with 17 bases between. Germline loops: CDR1 SGHRS, CDR2 YFSETQ. This chain's CDR3 is CASSSGLGAVYGYTF. The CDR3 bases are TGCGCCAGCAGCTCAGGACTGGGGGCGGTATATGGCTACACCTTC.

This clone showed up just once. The rearrangement joins TRBV13 to TRBJ2-7; D may be TRBD2 (5 bases). CDR1 and CDR2 from the germline V gene are PRHDT and FYEKMQ (reference sequence). CDR3 length equals 14 residues. Trimming stripped 5 bases from V and 4 bases from J, with 15 bases between. The CDR3 nucleotides are TGTGCCAGCAGCCTTTACTCTTCGGGATACGAGCAGTACTTC. This translates into CASSLYSSGYEQYF. The full variable domain, with the rest looked up from reference TRBV13 and TRBJ2-7, is AAGVIQSPRHLIKEKRETATLKCYPIPRHDTVYWYQQGPGQDPQFLISFYEKMQSDKGSIPDRFSAQQFSDYHSELNMSSLELGDSALYFCASSLYSSGYEQYFGPGTRLTVT.

The gene calls are TRBV6-1 and TRBJ1-4, with D tentatively TRBD1 (5 bases). The CDR3 is 12 amino acids. Trimming stripped 8 bases from V and 8 bases from J, with 12 bases between. Per germline, CDR1 MNHNS and CDR2 SASEGT. CDR3 in amino acids: CASVAGREKLFF. The DNA for the CDR3 is TGTGCCAGCGTGGCAGGGCGGGAAAAACTGTTTTTT.

The rearrangement uses TRBV6-5 and TRBJ1-5; D gene ambiguous. Trimming stripped 8 bases from V and 5 bases from J, with 19 bases between. The germline CDR1 and CDR2 sequences are MNHEY and SVGAGI. The CDR3 loop spans 15 amino acids. In nucleotides, the CDR3 is TGTGCCAGCCAGGTGGCGGGTGGTATTCATCAGCCCCAGCATTTT. Its translation: CASQVAGGIHQPQHF.

This chain links TRBV5-4 with TRBJ2-7, with a tentative D call TRBD2 (6 bases). CDR1 is SGHNT, CDR2 YYREEE, per germline (reference sequence). The CDR3 covers 12 residues. Trimming pared 4 bases from V and 6 bases from J, leaving 11 bases between. This CDR3 reads CASSPNGSEQYF. In DNA, the CDR3 is TGTGCCAGCAGCCCGAACGGGAGCGAGCAGTACTTC.

The chain has TRBV11-2 and TRBJ2-1; 13 bases align to TRBD2. Germline V gene data show CDR1 as SGHAT and CDR2 as FQNNGV. After removal of 2 bases from V and 15 bases from J, the junction contained 10 bases not matched to a gene. This CDR3 comprises 15 residues. CDR3 region: CASSLPGLAGAPRFF. In DNA, the CDR3 is TGTGCCAGCAGCTTACCTGGACTAGCGGGGGCCCCGAGGTTCTTC.

The chain couples TRBV29-1 to TRBJ1-1; weak D call: TRBD1 (5 bases). Germline-derived CDR1 and CDR2 are SQVTM and ANQGSEA. V dropped 4 bases and J dropped 10 bases, with 16 bases sitting between them. The CDR3 contains 12 residues. CDR3 nucleotide sequence: TGCAGCGTTGCCTACATGGGGCAGAGAGCTTTCTTT. Translation: CSVAYMGQRAFF.

The chain carries TRBV28 and TRBJ2-1; 9 bases fit TRBD1. Germline V CDR1 and CDR2: MDHEN, SYDVKM. CDR3 size: 15 residues. The V segment lost 3 bases and the J segment 15 bases; nucleotides outside the gene matches: 15. CDR3 coding DNA: TGTGCCAGCAGTTTCACATCTACAGGGGGCCGATATCCGTTCTTC. Its translation is CASSFTSTGGRYPFF.

This clone was counted only a few times. V usage is TRBV6-4 and J usage is TRBJ2-3; 8 positions match TRBD2. V lost 0 bases and J lost 5; bases outside the gene matches: 4. CDR1 is MRHNA and CDR2 is SNTAGT in the germline V gene. The CDR3 totals 15 residues. The CDR3 sequence: CASSDSPGGLDTQYF. The CDR3 DNA follows: TGTGCCAGCAGTGACTCGCCGGGAGGGCTAGATACGCAGTATTTT.

The chain has TRBV5-1 and TRBJ1-1, with D possibly being TRBD1 (6 bases). The V end was cut by 1 base, the J end by 4 bases, with 14 bases between. Per germline, CDR1 SGHRS and CDR2 YFSETQ. The CDR3 runs to 15 residues. CDR3 sequence (DNA): TGCGCCAGCAGCTTGTACCTGATAGGGGGCACTGAAGCTTTCTTT. Translation: CASSLYLIGGTEAFF.

There are a few counts of this clone. V usage is TRBV7-9 and J usage is TRBJ2-5, with D maybe TRBD2 (6 bases). V was pared by 1 base and J by 7 bases, with 13 bases between. The CDR3 spans 14 residues. Germline V gene sequence: CDR1 SEHNR, CDR2 FQNEAQ (reference sequence). CDR3 bases: TGTGCCAGCAGCTTAGGCGGGATGGAGGGGACCCAGTACTTC. It yields the protein CASSLGGMEGTQYF. The full variable domain, in which reference TRBV7-9 and TRBJ2-5 provide the parts outside the CDR3, is DTGVSQNPRHKITKRGQNVTFRCDPISEHNRLYWYRQTLGQGPEFLTYFQNEAQLEKSRLLSDRFSAERPKGSFSTLEIQRTEQGDSAMYLCASSLGGMEGTQYFGPGTRLLVL.

The rearrangement links TRBV13 to TRBJ2-5, with 9 bases that match TRBD2. V shed 5 bases and J 0 bases; nucleotides not matched to a gene: 7. This CDR3 region has 16 residues. Germline V lookup: CDR1 PRHDT, CDR2 FYEKMQ (reference sequence). CDR3 sequence: CASSLAGGKNQETQYF. The CDR3 DNA reads as TGTGCCAGCAGCCTCGCGGGGGGGAAAAACCAAGAGACCCAGTACTTC. Looking up the rest from reference TRBV13 and TRBJ2-5 gives the full variable domain: AAGVIQSPRHLIKEKRETATLKCYPIPRHDTVYWYQQGPGQDPQFLISFYEKMQSDKGSIPDRFSAQQFSDYHSELNMSSLELGDSALYFCASSLAGGKNQETQYFGPGTRLLVL.

Regarding this clone: Other DNA sequences in this sample translate to the same CDR3. The rearrangement uses TRBV7-9 and TRBJ1-1, with a tentative D call TRBD1 (5 bases). The V end lost 1 base, the J end lost 2 bases, and 8 bases lay between the germline ends. The V gene's germline CDR1 is SEHNR and CDR2 FQNEAQ (reference sequence). CDR3 size: 14 residues. This chain's CDR3 is CASSLGGGNTEAFF. The DNA for the CDR3 is TGTGCCAGCAGCTTAGGCGGGGGAAACACTGAAGCTTTCTTT.

The chain carries TRBV2 and TRBJ1-2; 8 bases align to TRBD1. V shed 5 bases and J 0 bases; nucleotides not matched to a gene: 5. The germline CDR1 and CDR2 sequences are SNHLY and FYNNEI. The length of the CDR3 is 15 residues. CDR3 bases: TGTGCCAGCAGTCCGGGACAGGCTTCTAACTATGGCTACACCTTC. Its translation is CASSPGQASNYGYTF.

This clone came up a few times. The chain is built from TRBV5-6 and TRBJ2-7, with 9 bases aligning to TRBD2. Germline V gives CDR1 SGHDT, CDR2 YYEEEE. J gave up 5 bases and V 4 bases, and 13 bases lay outside the gene matches. The CDR3 loop spans 16 amino acids. This CDR3 is CASSLRTGTSTNEQYF. The CDR3 DNA reads TGTGCCAGCAGCCTACGAACCGGGACTAGCACAAACGAGCAGTACTTC.

CDR3 amino acids: CASSPQRGSTDTQYF. Written as DNA, the CDR3 is TGTGCCAGCAGCCCCCAGCGGGGGAGCACAGATACGCAGTATTTT. This chain uses TRBV4-2 with TRBJ2-3; 8 positions match TRBD2. Germline CDR1 is LGHNA and CDR2 is YNFKEQ. This CDR3 is 15 amino acids long. V trimming: 4 bases; J trimming: 0 bases; junction bases outside the gene matches: 3.

This clone was counted a few times. The V call is TRBV5-1, the J call TRBJ1-1; TRBD1 might be the D (6 bases). This CDR3 has 14 amino acids. V was trimmed by 2 bases and J by 0 bases, leaving 8 bases between them. Per germline, CDR1 SGHRS and CDR2 YFSETQ. As DNA, the CDR3 is TGCGCCAGCAGCTTACCAGGGGTGAACACTGAAGCTTTCTTT. Translation: CASSLPGVNTEAFF.